A single T cell receptor beta chain is shown here with its context. Its target is not known. The data were obtained in a study of shared clonotypes between healthy human individuals. TCRdb's table, derived via immunoSEQ multiplex PCR, lists solely in-frame clones and lacks some. The top ten hold 0.1% to 0.15% of the sample, which has more than 2 million clones, 90% to 95% seen once. Germline-derived CDR1 and CDR2 are MNHNS and SASEGT. V was pared by 0 bases and J by 4 bases, with 10 bases between. The length of the CDR3 is 15 residues. Findings and limits, study-wide: Generation probabilities of non-shared clonotypes were lower (relative to those shared by all four donors). Estimated clonotype richness was generally higher in naive than memory subsets.

Healthy adults negative for HIV, lacking recent acute infections or vaccinations, served as donors. What was sequenced was naive CD4+ T cells sorted from blood. Subset of the sample: CD45RA+ positively selected. The clonotype originates from a man younger than 30 in good health. The V call is TRBV6-1, the J call TRBJ2-1; possibly TRBD2 for D (6 bases). The CDR3 loop is CASSEAAGSYNEQFF. The CDR3 nucleotides are TGTGCCAGCAGTGAAGCCGCGGGATCTTACAATGAGCAGTTCTTC.